Included here is one T cell receptor (beta chain) sequence, with context. Its antigen is undetermined. This sample is part of a study of vaccination and CD4 T cells after COVID-19. Cultured CD4+ T cells had their DNA profiled by the Oncomine TCR Beta short-read assay. Each CDR3 protein gets one entry after TCRdb re-called the PCR reads with MiXCR. This sample has about 17,000 distinct CDR3 sequences, with approximately 52% found just once. Specified treatment: roughly 11-day PBMC culture with coronavirus spike peptide pools or control peptides (ViraFEST assay). Sequenced material: CD4+ T cells from blood, cultured in vitro. The TCR comes from a human donor who had recovered from COVID-19.

The CDR3 sequence is CASSQGLAGTYEQYF. DNA for the CDR3: TGTGCCAGCAGCCAGGGACTAGCGGGAACCTACGAGCAGTACTTC. V and J are TRBV7-2 and TRBJ2-7, with 13 bases aligning to TRBD2. The CDR3 totals 15 residues. Per the germline V gene, CDR1 is SGHTA and CDR2 is FQGNSA. V dropped 5 bases and J dropped 2; count of bases not matched to a gene: 3. Drawing the rest from reference TRBV7-2 and TRBJ2-7, the complete variable domain is GAGVSQSPSNKVTEKGKDVELRCDPISGHTALYWYRQSLGQGLEFLIYFQGNSAPDKSGLPSDRFSAERTGGSVSTLTIQRTQQEDSAVYLCASSQGLAGTYEQYFGPGTRLTVT.